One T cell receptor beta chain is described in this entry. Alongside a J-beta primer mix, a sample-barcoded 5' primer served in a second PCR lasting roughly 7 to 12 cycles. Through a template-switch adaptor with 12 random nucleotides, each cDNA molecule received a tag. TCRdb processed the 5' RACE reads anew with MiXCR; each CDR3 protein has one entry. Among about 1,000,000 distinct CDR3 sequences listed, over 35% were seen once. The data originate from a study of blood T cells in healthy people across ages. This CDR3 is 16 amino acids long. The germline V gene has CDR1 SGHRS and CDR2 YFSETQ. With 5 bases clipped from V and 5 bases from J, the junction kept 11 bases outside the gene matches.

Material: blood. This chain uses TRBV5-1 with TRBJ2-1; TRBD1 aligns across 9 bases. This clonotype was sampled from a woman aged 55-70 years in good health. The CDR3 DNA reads TGCGCCAGCAGACACCACCCGGGACAGGGAAACAATGAGCAGTTCTTC. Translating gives CASRHHPGQGNNEQFF.